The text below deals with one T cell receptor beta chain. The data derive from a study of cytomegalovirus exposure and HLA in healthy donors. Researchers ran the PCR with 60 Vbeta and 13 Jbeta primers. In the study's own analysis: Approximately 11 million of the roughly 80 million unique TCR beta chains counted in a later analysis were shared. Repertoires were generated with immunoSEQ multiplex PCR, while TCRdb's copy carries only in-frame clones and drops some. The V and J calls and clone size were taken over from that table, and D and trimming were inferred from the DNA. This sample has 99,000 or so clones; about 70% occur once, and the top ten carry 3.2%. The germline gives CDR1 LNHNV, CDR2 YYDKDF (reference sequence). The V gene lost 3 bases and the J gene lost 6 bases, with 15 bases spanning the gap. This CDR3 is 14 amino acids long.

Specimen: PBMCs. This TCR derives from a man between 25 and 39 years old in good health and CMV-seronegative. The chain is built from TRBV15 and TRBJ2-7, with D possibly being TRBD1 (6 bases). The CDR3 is CATSSLIPGAEQYF. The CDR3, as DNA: TGTGCCACCAGCAGCCTCATACCAGGGGCCGAGCAGTACTTC. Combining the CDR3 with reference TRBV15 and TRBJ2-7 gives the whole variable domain DAMVIQNPRYQVTQFGKPVTLSCSQTLNHNVMYWYQQKSSQAPKLLFHYYDKDFNNEADTPDNFQSRRPNTSFCFLDIRSPGLGDTAMYLCATSSLIPGAEQYFGPGTRLTVT.